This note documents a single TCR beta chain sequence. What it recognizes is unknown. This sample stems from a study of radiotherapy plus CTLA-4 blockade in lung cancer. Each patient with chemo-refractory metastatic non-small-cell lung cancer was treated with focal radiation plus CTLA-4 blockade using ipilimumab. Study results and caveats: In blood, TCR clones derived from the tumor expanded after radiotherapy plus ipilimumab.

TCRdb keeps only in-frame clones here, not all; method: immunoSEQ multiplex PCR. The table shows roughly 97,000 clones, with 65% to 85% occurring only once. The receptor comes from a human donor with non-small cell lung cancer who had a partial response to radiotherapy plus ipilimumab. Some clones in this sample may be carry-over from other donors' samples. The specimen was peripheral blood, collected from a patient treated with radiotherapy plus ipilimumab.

CDR3 nucleotide sequence: TGTGCCAGCAGTTATGGACAGGGCAATCAGCCCCAGCATTTT. This codes for CASSYGQGNQPQHF. The V call is TRBV2, the J call TRBJ1-5, with 7 bases that match TRBD1. V was pared by 5 bases and J by 2 bases, with 3 bases of the junction left unmatched. The CDR3 is made up of 14 amino acids. Germline CDR1 and CDR2: SNHLY and FYNNEI.